A selection of T cell receptor beta chains follows, all from one sample in a study of beta chain features in type 1 diabetes. Sequenced by immunoSEQ multiplex PCR; TCRdb stores in-frame clones only, minus some. The profile shows 350,000 or so clones, 15% to 20% of them singletons. The material sequenced was naive CD4+ T cells from blood. Source of these receptors: a young woman in good health. CDR3s include the opening cysteine and the closing phenylalanine or tryptophan. D genes are given only for firm matches. The size field is filled for only some rows; it gives once, few, many or a size class.

J gene: TRBJ1-5; V gene: TRBV18; clone size: NA; D gene: NA; CDR3 protein: CASSPEAGQPQHF; CDR3 DNA: TGTGCCAGCTCACCGGAGGCAGGTCAGCCCCAGCATTTT
J gene: TRBJ2-2; V gene: TRBV6-6; clone size: few; D gene: TRBD2; CDR3 protein: CASSSSGGATGELFF; CDR3 DNA: TGTGCCAGCAGTTCTAGCGGGGGGGCTACCGGGGAGCTGTTTTTT
J gene: TRBJ1-3; V gene: TRBV9; clone size: few; D gene: NA; CDR3 protein: CASSVDGSGNTIYF; CDR3 DNA: TGTGCCAGCAGCGTAGACGGTTCTGGAAACACCATATATTTT
J gene: TRBJ2-5; V gene: TRBV30; clone size: few; D gene: NA; CDR3 protein: CAWSVQETQYF; CDR3 DNA: TGTGCCTGGAGTGTACAGGAGACCCAGTACTTC
J gene: TRBJ2-3; V gene: TRBV2; clone size: NA; D gene: NA; CDR3 protein: CASRGSSDTQYF; CDR3 DNA: TGTGCCAGCAGGGGGAGCTCAGATACGCAGTATTTT
J gene: TRBJ2-6; V gene: TRBV11-2; clone size: few; D gene: NA; CDR3 protein: CASSFRTTSSGANVLTF; CDR3 DNA: TGTGCCAGCAGCTTCCGGACAACAAGCTCTGGGGCCAACGTCCTGACTTTC
J gene: TRBJ2-7; V gene: TRBV5-1; clone size: NA; D gene: TRBD1; CDR3 protein: CASSSRDRGGEQYF; CDR3 DNA: TGCGCCAGCAGCTCCCGGGACAGGGGGGGAGAGCAGTACTTC
J gene: TRBJ2-3; V gene: TRBV10-3; clone size: few; D gene: NA; CDR3 protein: CGAGRTDTQYF; CDR3 DNA: TGTGGGGCGGGACGCACAGATACGCAGTATTTT
J gene: TRBJ2-6; V gene: TRBV4-1; clone size: few; D gene: NA; CDR3 protein: CASSQDGGGGVFSGANVLTF; CDR3 DNA: TGCGCCAGCAGCCAAGACGGTGGAGGAGGGGTGTTCTCTGGGGCCAACGTCCTGACTTTC
J gene: TRBJ2-7; V gene: TRBV18; clone size: few; D gene: TRBD1; CDR3 protein: CASSPGQGLSYEQYF; CDR3 DNA: TGTGCCAGCTCACCGGGACAGGGCCTCTCCTACGAGCAGTACTTC
J gene: TRBJ1-1; V gene: TRBV4-1; clone size: few; D gene: TRBD1; CDR3 protein: CASSQDLNRGWTEAFF; CDR3 DNA: TGCGCCAGCAGCCAAGATCTTAACAGGGGCTGGACTGAAGCTTTCTTT
J gene: TRBJ2-1; V gene: TRBV2; clone size: NA; D gene: NA; CDR3 protein: CASSGLVNEQFF; CDR3 DNA: TGTGCCAGCAGTGGACTAGTCAATGAGCAGTTCTTC
J gene: TRBJ2-1; V gene: TRBV6-5; clone size: NA; D gene: TRBD1; CDR3 protein: CASSLQGRGYNEQFF; CDR3 DNA: TGTGCCAGCAGCCTACAGGGGAGAGGGTACAATGAGCAGTTCTTC
J gene: TRBJ2-7; V gene: TRBV11-2; clone size: NA; D gene: NA; CDR3 protein: CASTPQTSLCF; CDR3 DNA: TGTGCCAGCACTCCCCAGACTTCTCTCTGCTTC
J gene: TRBJ1-2; V gene: TRBV9; clone size: NA; D gene: TRBD1; CDR3 protein: CASSSTGINYGYTF; CDR3 DNA: TGTGCCAGCAGCTCGACAGGGATTAACTATGGCTACACCTTC
J gene: TRBJ2-5; V gene: TRBV5-4; clone size: NA; D gene: NA; CDR3 protein: CASSLRKLLSQETQYF; CDR3 DNA: TGTGCCAGCAGCTTGCGGAAACTACTTTCCCAAGAGACCCAGTACTTC
J gene: TRBJ2-3; V gene: TRBV5-4; clone size: few; D gene: TRBD2; CDR3 protein: CASSMMTSGISTDTQYF; CDR3 DNA: TGTGCCAGCAGCATGATGACTAGCGGGATATCCACAGATACGCAGTATTTT
J gene: TRBJ2-1; V gene: TRBV4-1; clone size: few; D gene: NA; CDR3 protein: CASSHLRQYNEQFF; CDR3 DNA: TGCGCCAGCAGCCACCTCCGACAGTACAATGAGCAGTTCTTC
J gene: TRBJ1-6; V gene: TRBV30; clone size: NA; D gene: NA; CDR3 protein: CAWSVTADSPLHF; CDR3 DNA: TGTGCCTGGAGTGTGACAGCCGATTCACCCCTCCACTTT
J gene: TRBJ2-3; V gene: TRBV4-1; clone size: NA; D gene: TRBD2; CDR3 protein: CASSRMTSGSLTDTQYF; CDR3 DNA: TGCGCCAGCAGCCGCATGACTAGCGGGAGTTTAACAGATACGCAGTATTTT
J gene: TRBJ1-5; V gene: TRBV30; clone size: NA; D gene: NA; CDR3 protein: CAWSVRGRQPQHF; CDR3 DNA: TGTGCCTGGAGTGTACGGGGGAGACAGCCCCAGCATTTT
J gene: TRBJ2-7; V gene: TRBV27; clone size: NA; D gene: NA; CDR3 protein: CASSNRQHEQYF; CDR3 DNA: TGTGCCAGCAGTAACCGACAGCACGAGCAGTACTTC
J gene: TRBJ1-2; V gene: TRBV30; clone size: few; D gene: TRBD1; CDR3 protein: CAWSKSGAQGGYGYTF; CDR3 DNA: TGTGCCTGGAGTAAATCCGGGGCTCAGGGGGGCTATGGCTACACCTTC
J gene: TRBJ2-1; V gene: TRBV7-9; clone size: NA; D gene: TRBD2; CDR3 protein: CASSSLAGGLYNEQFF; CDR3 DNA: TGTGCCAGCAGCTCCTTAGCGGGGGGCCTTTACAATGAGCAGTTCTTC
J gene: TRBJ2-7; V gene: TRBV23-1; clone size: few; D gene: TRBD1; CDR3 protein: CARGQGLVNEQYF; CDR3 DNA: TGCGCCAGGGGACAGGGTTTGGTGAACGAGCAGTACTTC
J gene: TRBJ2-5; V gene: TRBV5-1; clone size: NA; D gene: TRBD1; CDR3 protein: CASSSGTGYFSDQYF; CDR3 DNA: TGCGCCAGCAGCTCGGGGACAGGGTACTTTAGTGACCAGTACTTC
J gene: TRBJ2-3; V gene: TRBV5-4; clone size: NA; D gene: NA; CDR3 protein: CASSRTGSTDTQYF; CDR3 DNA: TGTGCCAGCAGCCGAACAGGAAGCACAGATACGCAGTATTTT
J gene: TRBJ1-2; V gene: TRBV2; clone size: NA; D gene: TRBD1; CDR3 protein: CASSEGQGARGYTF; CDR3 DNA: TGTGCCAGCAGTGAGGGACAGGGGGCGCGGGGCTACACCTTC
J gene: TRBJ2-7; V gene: TRBV13; clone size: few; D gene: NA; CDR3 protein: CASSLGRDSYEQYF; CDR3 DNA: TGTGCCAGCAGCTTAGGACGGGACTCCTACGAGCAGTACTTC
J gene: TRBJ2-5; V gene: TRBV18; clone size: few; D gene: NA; CDR3 protein: CASSPAQSEYGETQYF; CDR3 DNA: TGTGCCAGCTCACCAGCCCAATCCGAGTACGGAGAGACCCAGTACTTC
J gene: TRBJ2-1; V gene: TRBV19; clone size: NA; D gene: TRBD2; CDR3 protein: CASSPPGTSGTSEQFF; CDR3 DNA: TGTGCCAGTAGTCCCCCCGGGACTAGCGGGACCTCTGAGCAGTTCTTC
J gene: TRBJ1-1; V gene: TRBV5-4; clone size: NA; D gene: TRBD1; CDR3 protein: CASSFLDRGTEAFF; CDR3 DNA: TGTGCCAGCAGCTTCTTGGACAGGGGTACTGAAGCTTTCTTT
J gene: TRBJ1-5; V gene: TRBV30; clone size: once; D gene: TRBD1; CDR3 protein: CAWETGGEGQPQHF; CDR3 DNA: TGTGCCTGGGAAACAGGGGGCGAGGGTCAGCCCCAGCATTTT
J gene: TRBJ2-1; V gene: TRBV12-5; clone size: NA; D gene: TRBD2; CDR3 protein: CASGLTSGGVGEQFF; CDR3 DNA: TGTGCTAGTGGTTTGACTAGCGGGGGGGTAGGTGAGCAGTTCTTC
J gene: TRBJ1-1; V gene: TRBV29-1; clone size: few; D gene: TRBD1; CDR3 protein: CSVETGGAGTEAFF; CDR3 DNA: TGCAGCGTTGAAACAGGGGGCGCGGGCACTGAAGCTTTCTTT
J gene: TRBJ2-1; V gene: TRBV7-9; clone size: few; D gene: NA; CDR3 protein: CASLLDRQYNEQFF; CDR3 DNA: TGTGCCAGCCTCCTAGACAGACAGTACAATGAGCAGTTCTTC
J gene: TRBJ2-5; V gene: TRBV4-1; clone size: once; D gene: TRBD2; CDR3 protein: CASSQGGTSGRGETQYF; CDR3 DNA: TGCGCCAGCAGCCAGGGAGGGACTAGCGGGAGAGGGGAGACCCAGTACTTC
J gene: TRBJ2-7; V gene: TRBV18; clone size: NA; D gene: NA; CDR3 protein: CASSPGQTYEQYF; CDR3 DNA: TGTGCCAGCTCACCAGGACAGACCTACGAGCAGTACTTC
J gene: TRBJ2-3; V gene: TRBV18; clone size: NA; D gene: NA; CDR3 protein: CASSPPTFDTDTQYF; CDR3 DNA: TGTGCCAGCTCACCACCGACTTTTGACACAGATACGCAGTATTTT
J gene: TRBJ2-1; V gene: TRBV9; clone size: NA; D gene: TRBD1; CDR3 protein: CASSPRQGLFNEQFF; CDR3 DNA: TGTGCCAGCAGCCCAAGACAGGGCCTCTTCAATGAGCAGTTCTTC
J gene: TRBJ2-4; V gene: TRBV5-1; clone size: NA; D gene: TRBD2; CDR3 protein: CASSSGLAGVKNIQYF; CDR3 DNA: TGCGCCAGCAGCTCAGGACTAGCGGGAGTAAAAAACATTCAGTACTTC
J gene: TRBJ2-1; V gene: TRBV7-9; clone size: NA; D gene: NA; CDR3 protein: CASSPHLRWGANEQFF; CDR3 DNA: TGTGCCAGCAGCCCCCACCTTAGGTGGGGAGCCAATGAGCAGTTCTTC
J gene: TRBJ1-1; V gene: TRBV7-9; clone size: NA; D gene: TRBD1; CDR3 protein: CASSQGTAYTEAFF; CDR3 DNA: TGTGCCAGCAGCCAGGGGACAGCTTACACTGAAGCTTTCTTT
J gene: TRBJ1-2; V gene: TRBV7-6; clone size: NA; D gene: NA; CDR3 protein: CASSLKNLFDSSANTF; CDR3 DNA: TGTGCCAGCAGCTTAAAAAATCTCTTCGACAGTTCGGCTAACACCTTC
J gene: TRBJ1-2; V gene: TRBV6-5; clone size: NA; D gene: TRBD1; CDR3 protein: CATLSGTVHRYTF; CDR3 DNA: TGTGCCACTCTTTCCGGGACAGTTCATCGCTACACCTTC
J gene: TRBJ2-3; V gene: TRBV5-1; clone size: NA; D gene: NA; CDR3 protein: CASSPPPRDTQYF; CDR3 DNA: TGCGCCAGCAGCCCTCCTCCACGGGATACGCAGTATTTT
J gene: TRBJ2-3; V gene: TRBV6-5; clone size: few; D gene: TRBD2; CDR3 protein: CASSRLASTDTQYF; CDR3 DNA: TGTGCCAGCAGTAGACTAGCGAGCACAGATACGCAGTATTTT
J gene: TRBJ2-7; V gene: TRBV27; clone size: NA; D gene: NA; CDR3 protein: CASSKDRDSYEQYF; CDR3 DNA: TGTGCCAGCAGTAAAGACCGGGATTCCTACGAGCAGTACTTC